Reported below is one T cell receptor beta chain. Its antigen remains undetermined. No quality values exist for individual bases; no much larger clone is one base distant. This entry is derived from a study of T cells in tumors and immune-related adverse events (dated by TCRdb to 2020 to 2023). The CDR3 measures 14 amino acids from cysteine to phenylalanine. Of the read, only the CDR3 DNA is kept; its 42 bases are in frame from base 1. Reading the germline V gene (reference sequence) gives CDR1 LNHDA and CDR2 SQIVND. V has 3 bases trimmed and J has 1 base trimmed; junction bases matching no gene number 3. The label giving this sample's treatment or condition can be read as: nivolumab (PD-1 blockade) given before sampling. The DNeasy Blood and Tissue Kit was used to extract DNA from formalin-fixed paraffin-embedded specimens. Using the immunoSEQ assay, the TCR beta locus was amplified and sequenced, producing bulk TCR Vbeta CDR3 data. In the paper's pipeline: CDR3s were excluded if they were non-productive, were shorter than 7 amino acids, or did not start with C or end with F/W. Analysis was limited to specimens with at least 1000 reads, and clonotypes were defined at the amino acid level. To compute clonality, Pielou's evenness was subtracted from 1. Library sizes were equalized by abundance-weighted random subsampling with replacement, repeated 100 times to report 95% confidence intervals. Repertoire overlap was quantified with the Morisita overlap index, and the top 40 clones per specimen were checked for overlap with the irAE. The table was pulled from immuneACCESS by TCRdb, which kept in-frame rearrangements only. Such tables lose some clones; where checked, under half of the loss comes from unresolved V genes, and the rest has no known cause. The V and J calls and clone size were taken over from that table, and D and trimming were inferred from the DNA. This sample comprises about 4,900 clones, 65% of them detected only once. The ten largest clones take up less than 6.5% of the sample.

This TCR was recovered from a female donor with metastatic renal cell carcinoma. The material sequenced was gut tissue, taken from a patient treated with anti-PD-1 therapy. The chain is encoded by TRBV19 joined to TRBJ2-7, with 7 central nucleotides matching TRBD1. Here is the DNA: TGTGCCAGTAGTATCGCAGGGGGTTCCTACGAGCAGTACTTC. Its protein is CASSIAGGSYEQYF.